The next 6 T cell receptor beta chains were all read from a single sample in a study of Ad26.COV2.S vaccination and SARS-CoV-2 variants (dated by TCRdb to about 2021). According to the study, the label for this sample's treatment or condition signals: around 19 received Ad26.COV2.S at low or high dose, single or two shots; several received placebo; per-sample allocation not given. Repertoires of vaccine and placebo recipients were sequenced from samples collected on day 63 after the first injection. The library was obtained by the immunoSEQ multiplex PCR assay. Drawn from immuneACCESS, this table holds only the in-frame rearrangements with V and J called that TCRdb kept. Clones are partly lost; checked studies trace under half to an unresolved V gene and leave the rest unexplained. A total of approximately 480,000 clones appear in this sample, roughly 89% of them only once. Around 13% of the sample is in the top ten clones.

Sample: peripheral blood, taken in a trial of Ad26.COV2.S vaccine versus placebo. The source of these receptors is a person aged 18-65 years who received the Ad26.COV2.S COVID-19 vaccine or a placebo.

The chain uses TRBV29-1 and TRBJ1-2; D ambiguous. Germline V lookup: CDR1 SQVTM, CDR2 ANQGSEA. The CDR3 covers 11 residues. V lost 6 bases, J lost 13 bases, and 18 bases lay in between. The CDR3 loop reads CSVSELSVSTF. The CDR3 nucleotides are TGCAGCGTCTCGGAGCTGTCGGTTAGCACCTTC. Based on the CDR3 plus reference TRBV29-1 and TRBJ1-2, the full variable domain is SAVISQKPSRDICQRGTSLTIQCQVDSQVTMMFWYRQQPGQSLTLIATANQGSEATYESGFVIDKFPISRPNLTFSTLTVSNMSPEDSSIYLCSVSELSVSTFGSGTRLTVV.

Of note for this clone: This sample also contains other DNA sequences that code for the same CDR3. This chain links TRBV5-4 with TRBJ1-1; D gene uncertain. Germline V gives CDR1 SGHNT, CDR2 YYREEE (reference sequence). The CDR3 length is 14 residues. V lost 0 bases and J 4 bases, leaving 10 bases between the germline ends. CDR3 loop: CASSLGGVSTEAFF. The DNA of the CDR3 is TGTGCCAGCAGCTTGGGCGGGGTCAGCACTGAAGCTTTCTTT.

This sequence joins TRBV7-2 and TRBJ2-1, with 11 bases fitting TRBD2. Germline CDR1 is SGHTA and CDR2 is FQGNSA. CDR3 length: 16 amino acids. Trimming removed 1 base from V and 6 bases from J; junction bases left unmatched: 5. The CDR3 loop is CASSLVLAGGFNEQFF. DNA of the CDR3: TGTGCCAGCAGCTTAGTTTTAGCGGGAGGGTTCAATGAGCAGTTCTTC.

V is TRBV28 and J is TRBJ2-5; 9 bases agree with TRBD1. V gave up 2 bases and J gave up 5 bases; unmatched junction bases: 6. Germline loops: CDR1 MDHEN, CDR2 SYDVKM. This CDR3 comprises 15 residues. DNA for the CDR3: TGTGCCAGCAGTTTAGCGGGACAGGGTTCGGAGACCCAGTACTTC. This codes for CASSLAGQGSETQYF.

The chain has TRBV28 and TRBJ1-2; 7 positions agree with TRBD1. V was pared by 7 bases and J by 7 bases, with 6 bases of the junction left unmatched. CDR3 size: 12 residues. The germline V gene encodes CDR1 MDHEN and CDR2 SYDVKM. This CDR3 is CASTSGTAGYTF. The CDR3 DNA sequence: TGTGCCAGCACCTCCGGGACAGCTGGCTACACCTTC.

The chain carries TRBV23-1 and TRBJ1-5; no clear D gene. TRBV23-1 is reported as an ORF; its role is uncertain. The V end was cut by 7 bases, the J end by 4 bases, with 26 bases between. The CDR3 loop spans 18 amino acids. CDR3 protein: CASKRTTLGIEPNQPQHF. The CDR3 DNA follows: TGCGCCAGCAAACGCACTACACTGGGTATCGAGCCGAATCAGCCCCAGCATTTT.